This entry concerns a single TCR beta chain. Its antigen is as yet unknown. The data derive from a study of cytomegalovirus exposure and HLA in healthy donors. Points from the study as a whole: 150 or so TCR beta chains were listed as cytomegalovirus-associated. The classifier reportedly diagnosed cytomegalovirus status with high sensitivity and specificity.

TCRdb keeps only in-frame clones here, not all; method: immunoSEQ multiplex PCR. The sample includes fewer than 250,000 clones, over 65% of them seen just once. The CDR3 has 14 amino acids. Germline CDR1 and CDR2: SNHLY and FYNNEI. The junction had 5 bases not matched to a gene; V was cut back by 7 bases and J by 2 bases. The receptor was derived from a woman aged 18-30 years in good health and CMV-seronegative. The genes are TRBV2 and TRBJ2-3, with 8 bases lining up with TRBD1. Sequencing was carried out using PBMCs. This chain's CDR3 is CASTPDRDTDTQYF. DNA for the CDR3: TGTGCCAGCACCCCGGACAGGGACACAGATACGCAGTATTTT.